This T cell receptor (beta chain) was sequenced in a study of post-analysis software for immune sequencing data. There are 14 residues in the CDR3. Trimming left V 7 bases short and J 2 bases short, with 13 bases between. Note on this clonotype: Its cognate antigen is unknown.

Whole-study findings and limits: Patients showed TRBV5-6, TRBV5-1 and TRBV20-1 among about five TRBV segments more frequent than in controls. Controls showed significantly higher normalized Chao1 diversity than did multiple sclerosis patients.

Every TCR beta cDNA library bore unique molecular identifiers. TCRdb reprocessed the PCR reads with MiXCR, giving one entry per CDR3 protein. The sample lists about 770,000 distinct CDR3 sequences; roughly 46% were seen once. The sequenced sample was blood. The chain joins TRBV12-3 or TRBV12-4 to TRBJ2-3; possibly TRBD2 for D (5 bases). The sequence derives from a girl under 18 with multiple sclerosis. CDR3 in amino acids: CASISGGSTDTQYF. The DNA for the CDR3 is TGTGCCAGCATTTCAGGCGGGTCCACAGATACGCAGTATTTT.